The following is a T cell receptor beta chain sequence with its context. The data were obtained in a study of T-cell reconstitution after alpha-beta-depleted transplantation in children. TCRbeta library construction was performed incorporating unique molecular identifiers. TCRdb reanalysed the PCR reads using MiXCR and keeps one entry per CDR3 protein. This table has approximately 520,000 distinct CDR3 sequences, 30% to 35% appearing once. The CDR3 extends over 15 amino acids. CDR1 and CDR2 from the germline V gene are SEHNR and FQNEAQ (reference sequence). The V and J ends lost 1 base and 5 bases respectively, with 12 bases between them.

The source is a human donor who donated a stem cell graft to a child with aplastic anemia. The chain employs TRBV7-9 and TRBJ2-1; no reliable D call. The sample was PBMCs from the stem cell graft donor, taken from the stem cell graft. CDR3 DNA sequence: TGTGCCAGCAGCTTAGGCTACTCCGCGGACAATGAGCAGTTCTTC. This encodes CASSLGYSADNEQFF.